This TCR beta chain stems from a study of regulatory and conventional T cells in RAG deficiency. Whole-study results and caveats: Shannon entropy was markedly lower and Simpson indices higher in RAG-deficient patients than control T-cell subsets. Compared with controls, unique Treg TCR beta sequences dropped roughly 94-fold in Omenn syndrome and CID/AS. Omenn patients showed >80% Treg-Tconv overlap and shorter CDR3 lengths.

About this clone itself: The antigen is unknown.

This table comes from immunoSEQ multiplex PCR, and its TCRdb copy is limited to in-frame clones, with some not included. The table lists roughly 32,000 clones, approximately 89% of them singletons. These data are also associated with another study on regulatory T cells. That paper states: Amplification used 52 TRBV primers and 13 TRBJ primers. Patient repertoires had restricted TRB V-J pairs and skewed V and J usage, most in Tregs.

The clonotype originates from a human donor in good health. Specimen: CD8+ T cells sorted from blood.

CDR3 sequence reads: CASSDRLAGSFNEQYF. The CDR3 DNA is TGTGCCAGCAGCGACAGACTAGCGGGAAGTTTCAACGAGCAGTACTTC. V usage is TRBV9 and J usage is TRBJ2-7; 11 nucleotides agree with TRBD2. Germline loops: CDR1 SGDLS, CDR2 YYNGEE. The CDR3 has 16 amino acids. V trimming: 3 bases; J trimming: 5 bases; junction bases outside the gene matches: 10.